Shown below are 9 T cell receptor beta chains from a single sample sequenced in a study of tumor and adjacent non-tumor tissue in lung cancer. TCRbeta libraries were built with three rounds of nested PCR, modified from ARM-PCR. A single record per CDR3 protein comes from TCRdb applying MiXCR to the multiplex PCR reads. The data contain 100,000 to 150,000 distinct CDR3 sequences, roughly 67% of them seen just once; the ten biggest clones take up around 13%. RNA was extracted from bulk tissue without any cell sorting. The material sequenced was lung tumor tissue. Receptor source: a man aged 25-45 years with non-small cell lung cancer.

Regarding this clonotype: A much bigger clone sits one base away, suggesting this may be a read error. The chain uses TRBV6-5 and TRBJ1-3; D uncertain. The length of the CDR3 is 15 residues. The germline CDR1 and CDR2 sequences are MNHEY and SVGAGI. In DNA form, the CDR3 reads TGTGCCAGCCAACGGACCGGGAGCTCTGGAAGCACCATATATTTT. This translates into CASQRTGSSGSTIYF.

As concerns this clonotype: Relative to the germline gene, one junction end is altered; a read error may explain this. This chain links TRBV20-1 with TRBJ2-1, with D possibly TRBD2 on 7 matching bases. This CDR3 has 12 residues. CDR1 and CDR2 from the germline V gene are DFQATT and SNEGSKA (reference sequence). The CDR3 DNA sequence: TGCATTACTAGCGCTAGGGGGGGGGAGCGGTTCTTC. This sequence encodes CITSARGGERFF.

This clonotype qualifies as medium-sized (0.01 to 0.1%). V is TRBV4-3 and J is TRBJ1-1, with D perhaps matching TRBD1 (5 bases). The V gene lost 4 bases and the J gene lost 8 bases, with 20 bases spanning the gap. The length of the CDR3 is 15 residues. In germline, CDR1 is LGHNA, CDR2 YSLEER. The CDR3 region is CASSRVNGDRIEAFF. The CDR3 nucleotides are TGCGCCAGCAGCCGGGTGAACGGGGACCGGATCGAAGCTTTCTTT.

A remark on this clonotype: A much larger clone is a single base away; this may be a read error. Likely a read error: the CDR3 ends without its conserved phenylalanine or tryptophan. The chain is built from TRBV20-1 and TRBJ2-5; 9 bases agree with TRBD1. Looked up from germline, CDR1 is DFQATT and CDR2 is SNEGSKA (reference sequence). The CDR3 length is 17 residues. J gave up 1 base and V 1 base, and 10 bases lay outside the gene matches. CDR3 sequence (DNA): TGCAGTGCTAGAGCTCAGCTGGGACAGGGCCCCCAAGAGACCCAGTACTAC. Translated: CSARAQLGQGPQETQYY.

Turning to this clonotype: Given a much more abundant clone one base away, this may be a read error. This chain joins TRBV5-1 and TRBJ2-7; D assignment may be TRBD1 or TRBD2 (5 bases each). CDR3 size: 13 residues. Germline CDR1 reads SGHRS; CDR2 reads YFSETQ. The DNA of the CDR3 is TGCGCCAGCAGCACTGGGACGGCCTACGAGCAGTGCTTC. Its protein product is CASSTGTAYEQCF. Full variable domain (outside the CDR3, taken from reference TRBV5-1 and TRBJ2-7): KAGVTQTPRYLIKTRGQQVTLSCSPISGHRSVSWYQQTPGQGLQFLFEYFSETQRNKGNFPGRFSGRQFSNSRSEMNVSTLELGDSALYLCASSTGTAYEQCFGPGTRLTVT.

This clonotype has a count of ten or more. The chain carries TRBV20-1 and TRBJ1-1, with a tentative D call TRBD1 (6 bases). This CDR3 spans 13 amino acids. The ends were cut back, 0 bases at V and 4 bases at J, with 9 bases in the middle. Germline-derived CDR1 and CDR2 are DFQATT and SNEGSKA (reference sequence). The CDR3: CSARETGSTEAFF. As DNA, the CDR3 is TGCAGTGCTAGAGAAACAGGGAGCACTGAAGCTTTCTTT.

The V call is TRBV20-1, the J call TRBJ1-2, with no clear D. V lost 3 bases to trimming and J lost 5 bases, with 7 bases between them. CDR3 size: 11 residues. Germline V CDR1 and CDR2: DFQATT, SNEGSKA (reference sequence). CDR3 loop: CSASWEYGYTF. The CDR3 DNA sequence: TGCAGTGCTAGCTGGGAGTATGGCTACACCTTC.

This clonotype showed up many times. J is TRBJ2-5 and V is TRBV10-2, with D tentatively TRBD1 (5 bases). Germline assignment: CDR1 WSHSY and CDR2 SAAADI. The CDR3 is 15 amino acids. The germline V and J ends were trimmed by 0 bases and 5 bases, with 13 bases remaining between them. CDR3 amino acids: CASSESTRGRETQYF. The CDR3 DNA sequence: TGCGCCAGCAGTGAGTCGACAAGGGGCAGGGAGACCCAGTACTTC.

On this clonotype itself: At one boundary the junction diverges from the germline segment, which might be a read error. The J gene is TRBJ1-1, the V gene TRBV20-1; D remains unclear. This CDR3 region has 16 residues. Germline V gene lookup returns CDR1 DFQATT and CDR2 SNEGSKA (reference sequence). The CDR3 here is CNAWKGGAPLRTEAFF. The CDR3 DNA follows: TGCAATGCTTGGAAAGGAGGTGCCCCACTGAGAACTGAAGCTTTCTTT.